This entry is about one TCR beta chain. This sample is part of a study of blood T cell repertoires in COVID-19. Study summary: The United States, Italy and Spain were the sources of the acute and convalescent COVID-19 samples. PBMCs, B-cell-depleted T cells, or T cells were the source of the cDNA or gDNA that made up the material.

Original processing methods: Amplification of reference gene primers provided the estimated nucleated cell counts. Profiling relied on immunoSEQ multiplex PCR, and the TCRdb table lists in-frame clones only, not all of them. The D gene and trimming were derived from the DNA, and the V and J assignments and clone size from that table. The data hold a few hundred thousand clones, with about 86% observed a single time. Trimming took 5 bases from V and 5 from J; bases not matched to a gene: 7. Germline values: CDR1 SQVTM, CDR2 ANQGSEA. The CDR3 has 13 residues. The sample comprised peripheral blood. J is TRBJ1-2 and V is TRBV29-1, with 8 nucleotides matching TRBD1. This receptor was obtained from a man between 18 and 35 years old with active or convalescent COVID-19. The CDR3 nucleotides are TGCAGCGTTATCACAGGGGGACCTTATGGCTACACCTTC. Translated: CSVITGGPYGYTF.